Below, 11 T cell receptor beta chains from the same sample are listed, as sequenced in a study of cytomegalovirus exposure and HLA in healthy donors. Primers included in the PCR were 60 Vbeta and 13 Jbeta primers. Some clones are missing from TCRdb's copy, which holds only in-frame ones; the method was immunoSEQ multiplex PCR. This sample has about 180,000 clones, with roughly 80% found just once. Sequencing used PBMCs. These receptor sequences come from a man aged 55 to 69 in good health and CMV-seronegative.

The CDR3 DNA sequence: TGTGCCAGCTCACCACAATCCGGTCGGAGTGGCTACACCTTC. Its protein product is CASSPQSGRSGYTF. The chain employs TRBV18 and TRBJ1-2; D is ambiguous. Germline values: CDR1 KGHSH, CDR2 LQKENI. The V end lost 1 base, the J end lost 7 bases, and 13 bases lay between the germline ends. CDR3 length: 14 amino acids.

The CDR3 spells CASSSAKGGSGGNEQFF. The CDR3 DNA sequence: TGTGCCAGCAGCTCGGCAAAAGGGGGTAGCGGGGGAAATGAGCAGTTCTTC. V usage is TRBV5-4 and J usage is TRBJ2-1; 9 positions agree with TRBD2. V shed 3 bases, J shed 7 bases, and the junction held 14 bases outside the gene matches. Germline CDR1 is SGHNT and CDR2 is YYREEE (reference sequence). There are 17 residues in the CDR3.

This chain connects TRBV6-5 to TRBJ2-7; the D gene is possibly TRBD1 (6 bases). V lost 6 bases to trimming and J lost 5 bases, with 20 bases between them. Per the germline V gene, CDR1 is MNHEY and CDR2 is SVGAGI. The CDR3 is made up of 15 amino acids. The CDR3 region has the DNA TGTGCCAGCAGACCTACAGGGTTCACGGACAACGAGCAGTACTTC. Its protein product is CASRPTGFTDNEQYF.

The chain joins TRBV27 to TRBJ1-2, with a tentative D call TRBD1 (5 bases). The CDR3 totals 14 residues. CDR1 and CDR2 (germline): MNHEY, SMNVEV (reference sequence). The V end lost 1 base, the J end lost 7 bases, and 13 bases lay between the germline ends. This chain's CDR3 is CASSLYPGLFGYTF. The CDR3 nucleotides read TGTGCCAGCAGTTTATATCCGGGACTATTTGGCTACACCTTC.

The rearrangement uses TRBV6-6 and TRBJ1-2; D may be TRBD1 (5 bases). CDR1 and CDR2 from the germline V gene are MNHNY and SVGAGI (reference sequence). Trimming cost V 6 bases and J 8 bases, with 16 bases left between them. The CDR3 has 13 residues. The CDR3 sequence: CASSPQGSGGYTF. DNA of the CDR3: TGTGCCAGCAGCCCGCAGGGCTCAGGGGGCTACACCTTC.

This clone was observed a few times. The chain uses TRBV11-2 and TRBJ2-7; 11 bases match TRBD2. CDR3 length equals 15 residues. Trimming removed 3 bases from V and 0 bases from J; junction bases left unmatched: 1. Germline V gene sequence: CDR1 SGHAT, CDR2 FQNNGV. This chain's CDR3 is CASSLTSGTSYEQYF. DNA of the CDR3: TGTGCCAGCAGCTTGACTAGCGGGACCTCCTACGAGCAGTACTTC.

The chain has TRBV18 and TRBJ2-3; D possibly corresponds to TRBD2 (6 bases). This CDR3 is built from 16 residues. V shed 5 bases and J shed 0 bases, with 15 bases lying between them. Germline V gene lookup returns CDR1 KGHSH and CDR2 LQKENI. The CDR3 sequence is CASSLLSGSSTDTQYF. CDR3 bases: TGTGCCAGCTCATTGCTCTCCGGGAGCAGCACAGATACGCAGTATTTT.

DNA for the CDR3: TGTGCCAGCAGTTTATCTCACTGGGATACGCAGTATTTT. Its translation is CASSLSHWDTQYF. The chain combines TRBV27 with TRBJ2-3; the D is unclear. From germline, CDR1 is MNHEY and CDR2 SMNVEV (reference sequence). The CDR3 is 13 amino acids. Trimming left V 0 bases short and J 6 bases short, with 7 bases between.

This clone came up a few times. The CDR3 region has the DNA TGTGCCAGTAGTATAAACCTCTGGGACAGAGATACGCAGTATTTT. This sequence encodes CASSINLWDRDTQYF. J is TRBJ2-3 and V is TRBV19; 7 bases align to TRBD1. The V segment lost 2 bases and the J segment 5 bases; nucleotides outside the gene matches: 7. This CDR3 has 15 residues. Germline V lookup: CDR1 LNHDA, CDR2 SQIVND (reference sequence). Together with reference TRBV19 and TRBJ2-3, the CDR3 gives the full variable domain: DGGITQSPKYLFRKEGQNVTLSCEQNLNHDAMYWYRQDPGQGLRLIYYSQIVNDFQKGDIAEGYSVSREKKESFPLTVTSAQKNPTAFYLCASSINLWDRDTQYFGPGTRLTVL.

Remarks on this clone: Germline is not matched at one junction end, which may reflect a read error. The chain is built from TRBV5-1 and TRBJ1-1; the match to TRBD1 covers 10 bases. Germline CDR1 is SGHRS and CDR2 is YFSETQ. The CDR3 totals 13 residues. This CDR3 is CASGLDRGLGAFF. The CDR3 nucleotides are TGCGCCAGCGGCTTGGACAGGGGGTTAGGTGCTTTCTTT.

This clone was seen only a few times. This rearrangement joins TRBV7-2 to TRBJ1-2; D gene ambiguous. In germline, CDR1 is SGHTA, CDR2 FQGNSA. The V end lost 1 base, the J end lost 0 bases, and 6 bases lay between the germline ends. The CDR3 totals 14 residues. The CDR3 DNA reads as TGTGCCAGCAGCTTAGACGCAGCTAACTATGGCTACACCTTC. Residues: CASSLDAANYGYTF. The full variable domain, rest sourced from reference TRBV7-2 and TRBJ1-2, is GAGVSQSPSNKVTEKGKDVELRCDPISGHTALYWYRQSLGQGLEFLIYFQGNSAPDKSGLPSDRFSAERTGGSVSTLTIQRTQQEDSAVYLCASSLDAANYGYTFGSGTRLTVV.